Following are 3 T cell receptor beta chains from one sample sequenced in a study of blood T cell repertoires in COVID-19. TCRdb keeps only in-frame clones here, not all; method: immunoSEQ multiplex PCR. This repertoire shows roughly 400,000 clones, about 88% found once; its top ten account for approximately 1.5%. Input material: PBMCs or T cells enriched from blood (not recorded which). Every receptor here comes from a woman between 18 and 29 years old who had been exposed to COVID-19.

The V call is TRBV7-9, the J call TRBJ1-1; the D is unclear. The CDR3 runs to 14 residues. The germline CDR1 and CDR2 sequences are SEHNR and FQNEAQ (reference sequence). Trimming removed 4 bases from V and 4 bases from J, with 13 bases in between. The DNA of the CDR3 is TGTGCCAGCAGCTCCTCGGTGGTCGGCACTGAAGCTTTCTTT. Protein sequence: CASSSSVVGTEAFF.

CDR3 sequence: CASSLWEAGSSGEQYF. CDR3 DNA: TGTGCCAGCAGTTTATGGGAAGCGGGGTCCTCGGGGGAGCAGTACTTC. The rearrangement links TRBV28 to TRBJ2-7, with 7 bases identical to TRBD2. CDR3 length equals 16 residues. Germline lookup yields CDR1 MDHEN and CDR2 SYDVKM. The trim removed 0 bases at V and 7 bases at J, leaving 12 bases unmatched. The full variable domain, with the rest looked up from reference TRBV28 and TRBJ2-7, is DVKVTQSSRYLVKRTGEKVFLECVQDMDHENMFWYRQDPGLGLRLIYFSYDVKMKEKGDIPEGYSVSREKKERFSLILESASTNQTSMYLCASSLWEAGSSGEQYFGPGTRLTVT.

The rearrangement uses TRBV24-1 and TRBJ2-1, with 15 bases fitting TRBD2. CDR1 and CDR2 from the germline V gene are KGHDR and SFDVKD. Germline trimming cut 3 bases from V and 10 bases from J; bases unmatched to any gene: 0. There are 14 residues in the CDR3. CDR3 sequence (DNA): TGTGCCACCAGTGATGGACTAGCGGGAGGGGAGCAGTTCTTC. Amino acid sequence: CATSDGLAGGEQFF.